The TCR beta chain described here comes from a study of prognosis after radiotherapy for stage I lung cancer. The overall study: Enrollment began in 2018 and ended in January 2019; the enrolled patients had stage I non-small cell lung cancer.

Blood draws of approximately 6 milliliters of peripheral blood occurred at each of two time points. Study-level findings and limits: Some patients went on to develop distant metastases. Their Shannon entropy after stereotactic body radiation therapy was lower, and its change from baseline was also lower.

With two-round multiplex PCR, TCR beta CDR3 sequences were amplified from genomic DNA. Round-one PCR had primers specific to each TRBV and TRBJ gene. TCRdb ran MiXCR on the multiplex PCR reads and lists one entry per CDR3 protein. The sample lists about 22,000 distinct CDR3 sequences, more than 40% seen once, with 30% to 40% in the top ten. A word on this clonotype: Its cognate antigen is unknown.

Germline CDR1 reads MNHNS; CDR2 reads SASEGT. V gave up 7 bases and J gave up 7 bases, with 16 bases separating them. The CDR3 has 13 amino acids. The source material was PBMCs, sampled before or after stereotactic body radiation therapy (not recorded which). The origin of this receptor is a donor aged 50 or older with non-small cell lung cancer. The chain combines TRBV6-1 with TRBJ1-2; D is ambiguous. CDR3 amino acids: CASNREGLGGYTF. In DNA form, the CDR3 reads TGTGCCAGCAACCGGGAAGGGCTTGGTGGCTACACCTTC.